Below are 18 T cell receptor beta chains sequenced from a single sample in a study of PD-L1 blockade in urothelial cancer. Sequencing used immunoSEQ multiplex PCR; TCRdb keeps in-frame clones, though not all of them. The sample holds more than 1,500 clones, around 30% seen once. The sample in question was tumor tissue, obtained before atezolizumab (anti-PD-L1) treatment. These receptors all stem from an older woman with urothelial cancer.

The V gene is TRBV18, the J gene TRBJ2-1; 7 bases line up with TRBD2. Germline trimming cut 5 bases from V and 1 base from J; bases unmatched to any gene: 20. In germline, CDR1 is KGHSH, CDR2 LQKENI. This CDR3 is 20 amino acids long. The CDR3, as DNA: TGTGCCAGCTCATCCCGAAAGACTAGCTGGGGGGTTGGGTCCTACAATGAGCAGTTCTTC. Translated, it gives CASSSRKTSWGVGSYNEQFF.

The table lists this clone with a few counts. J is TRBJ2-3 and V is TRBV9; tentatively, D is TRBD1 (6 bases). Germline loops: CDR1 SGDLS, CDR2 YYNGEE. The V end was cut by 5 bases, the J end by 2 bases, with 9 bases between. This CDR3 comprises 13 residues. The CDR3 coding sequence is TGTGCCAGCAGAAGGGACAACACAGATACGCAGTATTTT. It yields the protein CASRRDNTDTQYF.

This chain joins TRBV6-8 and TRBJ1-5; unclear D gene. Trimming removed 5 bases at V and 7 bases at J, with 12 bases between. Germline V lookup: CDR1 MNHGY, CDR2 SAAAGT. CDR3 length: 13 residues. In DNA, the CDR3 is TGTGCCAGCAGTGACCAGTGGGGACAGCCCCAGCATTTT. This sequence encodes CASSDQWGQPQHF.

V usage is TRBV11-3 and J usage is TRBJ2-7; 9 bases align to TRBD2. Germline-derived CDR1 and CDR2 are SGHNT and YENEEA. The CDR3 loop spans 16 amino acids. J lost 3 bases, V lost 4 bases, and 10 bases had no gene match. CDR3 loop: CASSSRYRREGYEQYF. DNA of the CDR3: TGTGCCAGCAGCTCACGTTACAGGCGGGAGGGCTACGAGCAGTACTTC.

By sample share, this clone is large. V is TRBV11-3 and J is TRBJ2-2; TRBD1 or TRBD2 may be the D gene (5 bases each). V gave up 6 bases and J gave up 4 bases, with 18 bases separating them. Germline values: CDR1 SGHNT, CDR2 YENEEA. The CDR3 covers 16 residues. The CDR3 reads CASSQMMGRGTGELFF. The CDR3 DNA is TGTGCCAGCAGTCAGATGATGGGACGGGGCACCGGGGAGCTGTTTTTT.

This clone was counted between two and nine times. The chain has TRBV9 and TRBJ2-1; D gene ambiguous. Germline assignment: CDR1 SGDLS and CDR2 YYNGEE. The CDR3 runs to 12 residues. V was clipped by 0 bases and J by 9 bases, with 7 bases between them. In nucleotides, the CDR3 is TGTGCCAGCAGCGTAGCCCGAGGTGAGCAGTTCTTC. It translates to CASSVARGEQFF.

V gene TRBV29-1 combines with J gene TRBJ2-7, with 7 bases identical to TRBD1. Germline loops: CDR1 SQVTM, CDR2 ANQGSEA. The CDR3 is made up of 12 amino acids. With V trimmed by 2 bases and J by 6 bases, 4 bases remained unmatched. In DNA form, the CDR3 reads TGCAGCGTTGAACAGGGGGTAGGCGAGCAGTACTTC. It is translated as CSVEQGVGEQYF.

This clone has a handful of counts. The rearrangement uses TRBV9 and TRBJ2-7; D gene uncertain. The CDR3 covers 13 residues. The germline V and J ends were trimmed by 4 bases and 6 bases, with 14 bases remaining between them. The germline V gene encodes CDR1 SGDLS and CDR2 YYNGEE. Written as DNA, the CDR3 is TGTGCCAGCAGCTCTAGTATGGGAAGCGAGCAGTACTTC. As protein: CASSSSMGSEQYF.

This clone has just a few counts. This sequence joins TRBV9 and TRBJ1-6; 10 bases are a match to TRBD1. Trimming at V came to 0 bases and at J to 10 bases, leaving 4 bases not matched to a gene. CDR1 and CDR2 (germline): SGDLS, YYNGEE. The CDR3 runs to 15 residues. The CDR3 DNA reads TGTGCCAGCAGCGTAGCTCGACAGGGGGCATCACCCCTCCACTTT. Translated, it gives CASSVARQGASPLHF.

This clone is labeled medium-sized. The genes are TRBV11-3 and TRBJ2-7, with 14 positions matching TRBD2. Germline CDR1 SGHNT, CDR2 YENEEA. The trim removed 5 bases at V and 3 bases at J, leaving 3 bases unmatched. The CDR3 extends over 15 amino acids. The CDR3 region is CASSAGLAGGYEQYF. CDR3 nucleotides: TGTGCCAGCAGCGCAGGACTAGCGGGGGGCTACGAGCAGTACTTC.

The table lists this clone with a few counts. The chain carries TRBV11-3 and TRBJ1-1; perhaps TRBD1 as D (5 bases). The germline V gene encodes CDR1 SGHNT and CDR2 YENEEA. There are 15 residues in the CDR3. Trimming took off 7 bases at V and 5 bases at J, with 20 bases between the two ends. CDR3: CASTLYQGGITEAFF. The DNA for the CDR3 is TGTGCCAGCACCCTCTATCAGGGAGGAATAACTGAAGCTTTCTTT.

This clone showed up just a few times. V is TRBV4-1 and J is TRBJ1-5; D unresolved. Deletions cut 4 bases from V and 1 base from J, with 11 bases between. The CDR3 runs to 15 residues. Germline loops: CDR1 MGHRA, CDR2 YSYEKL. DNA for the CDR3: TGCGCCAGCAGCCCAGCCATCACCAGCAATCAGCCCCAGCATTTT. It is translated as CASSPAITSNQPQHF.

Only one count was recorded for this clone. This rearrangement joins TRBV15 to TRBJ1-1, with D possibly being TRBD1 (5 bases). The CDR3 loop spans 15 amino acids. V gave up 5 bases and J gave up 5 bases, with 18 bases separating them. Germline V CDR1 and CDR2: LNHNV, YYDKDF (reference sequence). The DNA of the CDR3 is TGTGCCACCAGCCCTGGGGAAGGGGTATATACTGAAGCTTTCTTT. It specifies CATSPGEGVYTEAFF.

V usage is TRBV29-1 and J usage is TRBJ2-3; 15 bases are shared with TRBD2. The germline V gene encodes CDR1 SQVTM and CDR2 ANQGSEA. V lost 4 bases and J lost 4; bases outside the gene matches: 3. The CDR3 spans 15 residues. The CDR3 nucleotides are TGCAGCGTTGCCCGGACTAGCGGGGGGGCAGATACGCAGTATTTT. This gives the protein CSVARTSGGADTQYF.

V and J are TRBV11-3 and TRBJ2-3; TRBD1 is a possible D gene (5 bases). Trimming took 3 bases from V and 0 from J, leaving 16 bases between them. The germline V gene has CDR1 SGHNT and CDR2 YENEEA. The CDR3 runs 17 residues. CDR3 loop: CASSLARAAASTDTQYF. The DNA for the CDR3 is TGTGCCAGCAGCTTGGCCAGGGCCGCCGCTAGCACAGATACGCAGTATTTT.

This chain links TRBV2 with TRBJ2-7; no firm D call. The ends were cut back, 6 bases at V and 2 bases at J, with 11 bases in the middle. Germline assignment: CDR1 SNHLY and CDR2 FYNNEI. This CDR3 spans 13 amino acids. CDR3 loop: CASSSTSPYEQYF. The CDR3 bases are TGTGCCAGCAGCTCAACCTCCCCCTACGAGCAGTACTTC. The whole variable domain, filled in from reference TRBV2 and TRBJ2-7, reads EPEVTQTPSHQVTQMGQEVILRCVPISNHLYFYWYRQILGQKVEFLVSFYNNEISEKSEIFDDQFSVERPDGSNFTLKIRSTKLEDSAMYFCASSSTSPYEQYFGPGTRLTVT.

The rearrangement links TRBV19 to TRBJ1-1; 7 positions match TRBD1. The junction had 8 bases not matched to a gene; V was cut back by 9 bases and J by 1 base. Germline CDR1 is LNHDA and CDR2 is SQIVND (reference sequence). The CDR3 is made up of 14 amino acids. The CDR3 protein is CASRTGGSNTEAFF. CDR3 bases: TGTGCCAGCAGGACAGGCGGTTCGAACACTGAAGCTTTCTTT. Full variable domain (remainder filled in from reference TRBV19 and TRBJ1-1): DGGITQSPKYLFRKEGQNVTLSCEQNLNHDAMYWYRQDPGQGLRLIYYSQIVNDFQKGDIAEGYSVSREKKESFPLTVTSAQKNPTAFYLCASRTGGSNTEAFFGQGTRLTVV.

The chain joins TRBV18 to TRBJ2-7; 7 positions agree with TRBD2. From germline, CDR1 is KGHSH and CDR2 LQKENI. Trimming removed 3 bases from V and 2 bases from J; junction bases left unmatched: 4. This CDR3 comprises 14 residues. The CDR3 sequence is CASSPGGRAYEQYF. In DNA form, the CDR3 reads TGTGCCAGCTCACCGGGGGGGAGGGCCTACGAGCAGTACTTC.